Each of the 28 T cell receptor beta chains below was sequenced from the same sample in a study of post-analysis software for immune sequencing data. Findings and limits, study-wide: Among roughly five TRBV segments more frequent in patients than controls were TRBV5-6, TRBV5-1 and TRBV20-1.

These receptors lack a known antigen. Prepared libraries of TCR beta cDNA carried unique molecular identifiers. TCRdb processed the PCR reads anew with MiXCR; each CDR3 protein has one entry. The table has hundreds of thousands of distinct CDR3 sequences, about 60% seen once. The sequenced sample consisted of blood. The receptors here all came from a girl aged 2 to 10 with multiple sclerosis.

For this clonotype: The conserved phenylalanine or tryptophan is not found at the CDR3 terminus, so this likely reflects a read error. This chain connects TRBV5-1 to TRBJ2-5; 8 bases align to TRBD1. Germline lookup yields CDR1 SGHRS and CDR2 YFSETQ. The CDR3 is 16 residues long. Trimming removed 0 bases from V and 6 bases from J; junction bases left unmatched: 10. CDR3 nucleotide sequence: TGCGCCAGCAGCTTGGGCGGACAGGGAAGGGCGAAGACCCAGTACGTC. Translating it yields CASSLGGQGRAKTQYV.

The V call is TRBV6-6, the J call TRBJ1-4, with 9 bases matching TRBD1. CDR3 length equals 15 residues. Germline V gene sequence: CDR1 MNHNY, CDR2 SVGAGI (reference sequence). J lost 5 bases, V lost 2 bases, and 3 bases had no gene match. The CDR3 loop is CASSYRGQGNEKLFF. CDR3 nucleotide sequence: TGTGCCAGCAGTTACCGGGGACAGGGAAATGAAAAACTGTTTTTT.

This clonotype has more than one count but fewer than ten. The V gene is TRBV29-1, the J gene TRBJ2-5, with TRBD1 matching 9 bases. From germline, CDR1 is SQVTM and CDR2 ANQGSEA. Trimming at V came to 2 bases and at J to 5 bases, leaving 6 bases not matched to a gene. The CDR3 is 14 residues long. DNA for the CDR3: TGCAGCGTTGAAAAGGACAGGGGATGGGAGACCCAGTACTTC. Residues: CSVEKDRGWETQYF.

The DNA of the CDR3 is TGTGCCAGCAGTCCCTATGATGATAGCCATGGCTACACCTTC. Its protein is CASSPYDDSHGYTF. The chain carries TRBV12-3 or TRBV12-4 and TRBJ1-2, with D uncertain. The CDR3 extends over 14 amino acids. Trimming removed 5 bases from V and 6 bases from J, with 16 bases in between.

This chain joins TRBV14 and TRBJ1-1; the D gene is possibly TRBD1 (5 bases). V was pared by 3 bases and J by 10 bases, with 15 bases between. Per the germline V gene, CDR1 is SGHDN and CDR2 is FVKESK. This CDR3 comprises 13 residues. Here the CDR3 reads CASSQQGMSGAFF. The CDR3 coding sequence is TGTGCCAGCAGCCAGCAGGGAATGAGTGGAGCTTTCTTT.

The CDR3 loop is CASSHQTEVADTQYF. Written as DNA, the CDR3 is TGTGCCAGCAGTCATCAAACAGAGGTGGCAGATACGCAGTATTTT. The V gene is TRBV6-2 or TRBV6-3, the J gene TRBJ2-3; no clear D. The germline V gene has CDR1 MNHEY and CDR2 SVGEGT. The CDR3 totals 15 residues. V gave up 5 bases and J gave up 4 bases, with 16 bases separating them.

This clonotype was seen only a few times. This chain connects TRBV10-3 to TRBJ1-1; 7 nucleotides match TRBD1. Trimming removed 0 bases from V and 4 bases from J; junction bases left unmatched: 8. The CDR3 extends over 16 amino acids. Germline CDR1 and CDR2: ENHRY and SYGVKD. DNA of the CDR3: TGTGCCATCAGTGAGTCGTGGACAGGCGAGAGCACTGAAGCTTTCTTT. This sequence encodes CAISESWTGESTEAFF.

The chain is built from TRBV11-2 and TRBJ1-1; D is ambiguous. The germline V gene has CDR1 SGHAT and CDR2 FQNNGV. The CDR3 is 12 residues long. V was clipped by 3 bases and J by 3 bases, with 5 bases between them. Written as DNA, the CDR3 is TGTGCCAGCAGCTTCCCCCACACTGAAGCTTTCTTT. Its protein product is CASSFPHTEAFF.

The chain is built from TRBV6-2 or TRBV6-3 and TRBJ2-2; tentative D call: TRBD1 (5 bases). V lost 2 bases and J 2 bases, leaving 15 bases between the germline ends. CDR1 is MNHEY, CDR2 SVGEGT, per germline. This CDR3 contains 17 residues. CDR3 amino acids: CASSYPKLTENTGELFF. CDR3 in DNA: TGTGCCAGCAGTTACCCAAAATTGACAGAAAACACCGGGGAGCTGTTTTTT.

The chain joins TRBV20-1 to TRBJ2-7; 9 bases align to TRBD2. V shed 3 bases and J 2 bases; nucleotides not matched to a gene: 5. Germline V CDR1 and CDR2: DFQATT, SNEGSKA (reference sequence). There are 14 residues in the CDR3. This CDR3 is CSARAASGAYEQYF. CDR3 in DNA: TGCAGTGCTAGGGCGGCTAGCGGGGCCTACGAGCAGTACTTC.

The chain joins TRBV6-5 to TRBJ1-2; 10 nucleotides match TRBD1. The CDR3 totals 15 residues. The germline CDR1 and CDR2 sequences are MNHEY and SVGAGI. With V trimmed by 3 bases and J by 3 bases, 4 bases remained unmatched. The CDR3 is CASSYGTGVHYGYTF. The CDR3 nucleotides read TGTGCCAGCAGTTATGGGACAGGGGTTCACTATGGCTACACCTTC.

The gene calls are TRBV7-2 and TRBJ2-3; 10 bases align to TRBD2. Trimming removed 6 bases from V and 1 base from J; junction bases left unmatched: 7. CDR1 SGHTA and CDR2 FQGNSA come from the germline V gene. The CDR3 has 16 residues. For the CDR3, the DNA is TGTGCCAGCAGGCCCCCAGCGGGGGGGGGCACAGATACGCAGTATTTT. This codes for CASRPPAGGGTDTQYF.

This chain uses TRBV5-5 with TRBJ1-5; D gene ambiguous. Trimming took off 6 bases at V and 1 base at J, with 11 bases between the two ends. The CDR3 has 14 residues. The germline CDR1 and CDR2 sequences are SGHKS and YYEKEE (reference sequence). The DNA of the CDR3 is TGTGCCAGCACCTTCGGCGGAAGCAATCAGCCCCAGCATTTT. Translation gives CASTFGGSNQPQHF. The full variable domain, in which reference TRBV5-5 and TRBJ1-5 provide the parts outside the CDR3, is DAGVTQSPTHLIKTRGQQVTLRCSPISGHKSVSWYQQVLGQGPQFIFQYYEKEERGRGNFPDRFSARQFPNYSSELNVNALLLGDSALYLCASTFGGSNQPQHFGDGTRLSIL.

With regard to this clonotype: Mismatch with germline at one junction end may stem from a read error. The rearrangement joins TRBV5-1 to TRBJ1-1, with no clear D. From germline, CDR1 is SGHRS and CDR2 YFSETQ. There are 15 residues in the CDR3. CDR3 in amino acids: CASSLGPVSGTEAFF. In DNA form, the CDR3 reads TGCGCCAGCAGCTTAGGGCCCGTTTCAGGCACTGAAGCCTTCTTT.

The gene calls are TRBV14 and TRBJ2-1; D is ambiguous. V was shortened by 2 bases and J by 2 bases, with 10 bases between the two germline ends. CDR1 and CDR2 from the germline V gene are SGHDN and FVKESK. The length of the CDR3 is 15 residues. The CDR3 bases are TGTGCCAGCAGCCAAAGGACGCCGGCCTACAATGAGCAGTTCTTC. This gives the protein CASSQRTPAYNEQFF.

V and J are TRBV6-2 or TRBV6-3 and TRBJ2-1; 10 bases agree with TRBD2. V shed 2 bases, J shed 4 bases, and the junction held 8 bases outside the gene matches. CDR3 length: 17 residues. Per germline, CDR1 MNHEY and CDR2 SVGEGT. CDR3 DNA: TGTGCCAGCAGTTACAGAGTTACAGCGGGGGGGTACAATGAGCAGTTCTTC. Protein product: CASSYRVTAGGYNEQFF.

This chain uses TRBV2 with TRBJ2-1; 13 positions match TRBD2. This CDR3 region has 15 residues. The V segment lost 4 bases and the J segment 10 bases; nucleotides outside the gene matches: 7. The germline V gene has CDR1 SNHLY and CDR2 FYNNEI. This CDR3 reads CASSVGLAGVREQFF. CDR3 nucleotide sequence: TGTGCCAGCAGTGTTGGACTAGCGGGGGTTCGAGAGCAGTTCTTC.

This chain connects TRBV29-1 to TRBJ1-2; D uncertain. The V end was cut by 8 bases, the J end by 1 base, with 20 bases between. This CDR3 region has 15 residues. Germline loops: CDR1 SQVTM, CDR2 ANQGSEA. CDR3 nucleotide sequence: TGCAGCTACCCGCCGGCGGAAAACCATAACTATGGCTACACCTTC. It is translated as CSYPPAENHNYGYTF.

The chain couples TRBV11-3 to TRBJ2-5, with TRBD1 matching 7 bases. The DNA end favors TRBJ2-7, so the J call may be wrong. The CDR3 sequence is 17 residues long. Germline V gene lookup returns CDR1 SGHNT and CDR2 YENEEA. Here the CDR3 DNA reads TGTGCCAGCAGCTTCACGACCCTCAGACAGGGAAGCGGCGAGCAGTACTTC. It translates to CASSFTTLRQGSGEQYF.

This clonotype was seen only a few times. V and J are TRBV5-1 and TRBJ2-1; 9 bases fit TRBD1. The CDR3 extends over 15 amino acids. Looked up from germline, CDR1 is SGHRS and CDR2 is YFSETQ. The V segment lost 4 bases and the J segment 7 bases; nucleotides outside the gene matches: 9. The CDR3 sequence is CASSVGTGTFNEQFF. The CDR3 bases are TGCGCCAGCAGCGTCGGGACAGGGACTTTTAATGAGCAGTTCTTC.

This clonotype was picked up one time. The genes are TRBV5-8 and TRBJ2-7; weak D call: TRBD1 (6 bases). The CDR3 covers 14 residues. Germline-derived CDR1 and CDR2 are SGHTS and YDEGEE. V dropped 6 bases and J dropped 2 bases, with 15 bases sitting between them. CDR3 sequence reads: CASNPRQVTYEQYF. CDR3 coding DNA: TGTGCCAGCAACCCGAGACAGGTGACCTACGAGCAGTACTTC.

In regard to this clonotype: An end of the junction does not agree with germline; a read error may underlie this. The CDR3 region has the DNA TGTGCCAGCAGCTTTCAGTCACGATCCTCCGAGCAGTACTTC. Translation gives CASSFQSRSSEQYF. This chain uses TRBV5-5 with TRBJ2-7; D unresolved. Germline V gene data show CDR1 as SGHKS and CDR2 as YYEKEE (reference sequence). The CDR3 contains 14 residues.

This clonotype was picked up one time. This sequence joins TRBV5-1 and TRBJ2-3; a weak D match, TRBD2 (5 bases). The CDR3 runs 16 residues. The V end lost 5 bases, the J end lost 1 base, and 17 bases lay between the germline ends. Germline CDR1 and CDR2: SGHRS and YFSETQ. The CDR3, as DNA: TGCGCCAGCAGTTCCGGACTTTCCGGTGGCACAGATACGCAGTATTTT. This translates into CASSSGLSGGTDTQYF.

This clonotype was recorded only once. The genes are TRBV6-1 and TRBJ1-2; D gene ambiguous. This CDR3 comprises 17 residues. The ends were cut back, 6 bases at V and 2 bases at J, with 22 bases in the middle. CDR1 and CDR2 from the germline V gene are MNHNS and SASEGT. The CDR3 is CASSNTKHLWGNYGYTF. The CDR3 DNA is TGTGCCAGCAGCAATACAAAGCATTTGTGGGGAAACTATGGCTACACCTTC.

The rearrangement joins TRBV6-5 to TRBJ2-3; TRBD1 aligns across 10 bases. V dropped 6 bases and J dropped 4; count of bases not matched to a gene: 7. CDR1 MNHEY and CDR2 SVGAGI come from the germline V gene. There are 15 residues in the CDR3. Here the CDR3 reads CASSLGQGVPDTQYF. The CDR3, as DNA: TGTGCCAGCAGCCTCGGACAGGGGGTTCCAGATACGCAGTATTTT.

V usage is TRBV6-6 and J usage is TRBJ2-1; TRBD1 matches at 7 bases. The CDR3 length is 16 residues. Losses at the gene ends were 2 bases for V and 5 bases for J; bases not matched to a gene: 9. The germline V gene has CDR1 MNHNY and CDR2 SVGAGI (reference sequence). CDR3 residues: CASSYPPGQRDNEQFF. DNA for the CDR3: TGTGCCAGCAGTTACCCGCCGGGACAGAGAGACAATGAGCAGTTCTTC.

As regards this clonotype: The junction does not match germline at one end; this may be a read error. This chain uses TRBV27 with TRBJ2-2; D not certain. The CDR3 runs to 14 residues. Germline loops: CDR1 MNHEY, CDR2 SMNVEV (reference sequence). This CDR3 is CAGRLTVLTGELFF. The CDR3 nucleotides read TGTGCCGGCAGGCTAACAGTCCTCACCGGGGAGCTGTTTTTT.

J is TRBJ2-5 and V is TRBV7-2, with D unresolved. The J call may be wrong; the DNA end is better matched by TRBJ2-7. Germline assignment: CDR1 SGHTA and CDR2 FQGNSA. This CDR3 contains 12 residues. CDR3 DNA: TGTACCAGCAGCTTTAGAAGGAACGAGCAGTACTTC. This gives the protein CTSSFRRNEQYF.